A selection of T cell receptor beta chains follows, all from one sample in a study of blood T cells in healthy people across ages. TCRdb re-called the 5' RACE reads through MiXCR, storing one row per CDR3 protein. This sample has approximately 1,700,000 distinct CDR3 sequences, with roughly 43% found just once. The sample taken for sequencing was blood. These receptors were taken from a human donor in good health. CDR3s include the opening cysteine and the closing phenylalanine or tryptophan. Each record gives: clone size, V gene, D gene, J gene, CDR3 protein, CDR3 DNA. A D gene is named only where the DNA matches it firmly. Clone size is shown for a subset of rows, as once, few, many or a class of expanded clone.

few	TRBV6-1	TRBD1	TRBJ2-3	CASSEVRQGATQYF	TGTGCCAGCAGTGAAGTGAGACAGGGTGCTACGCAGTATTTT
many	TRBV28	-	TRBJ2-7	CASSSLLASDSSYEQYF	TGTGCCAGCAGTTCCCTCCTTGCTAGCGACAGCTCCTACGAGCAGTACTTC
-	TRBV6-5	TRBD2	TRBJ2-5	CASRSAGGETQYF	TGTGCCAGCAGGTCGGCGGGGGGAGAGACCCAGTACTTC
-	TRBV7-2	TRBD1	TRBJ1-2	CASSRRRQGNYGYTF	TGTGCCAGCAGCCGAAGAAGACAGGGGAACTATGGCTACACCTTC
-	TRBV3-1	-	TRBJ2-5	CASSQTTGGETQYF	TGTGCCAGCAGCCAGACCACCGGGGGAGAGACCCAGTACTTC
-	TRBV29-1	-	TRBJ2-7	CSVQLGGLFDEQYF	TGCAGCGTGCAACTAGGGGGGTTGTTCGACGAGCAGTACTTC
many	TRBV7-9	-	TRBJ2-7	CASSLRAGYEQYF	TGTGCCAGCAGCTTAAGGGCTGGCTACGAGCAGTACTTC
-	TRBV5-5	TRBD1	TRBJ1-5	CASSVDRGQGQPQHF	TGTGCCAGCAGCGTGGACAGGGGGCAGGGTCAGCCCCAGCATTTT
-	TRBV20-1	-	TRBJ1-1	CSARDLGPKTAFF	TGCAGTGCTAGAGATCTAGGGCCCAAAACGGCTTTCTTT
-	TRBV9	TRBD1	TRBJ1-1	CASSATGRVTEAFF	TGTGCCAGCAGCGCGACAGGGCGGGTTACCGAAGCTTTCTTT
-	TRBV2	-	TRBJ1-6	CASSDRGLQISPLHF	TGTGCCAGCAGTGATCGGGGGCTACAAATTTCACCCCTCCACTTT
-	TRBV25-1	TRBD1	TRBJ2-7	CASSAGRQGSPYEQYF	TGTGCCAGCAGTGCTGGAAGACAGGGTTCCCCCTACGAGCAGTACTTC
-	TRBV5-1	-	TRBJ2-5	CASSLRAQGAQETQYF	TGCGCCAGCAGCTTACGAGCACAGGGTGCCCAAGAGACCCAGTACTTC
-	TRBV9	-	TRBJ2-3	CASGPSWRNTDTQYF	TGTGCCAGCGGGCCTAGCTGGAGGAACACAGATACGCAGTATTTT
few	TRBV11-1	-	TRBJ1-1	CASTELGGASGTEAFF	TGTGCCAGCACCGAACTGGGGGGGGCGAGCGGCACTGAAGCTTTCTTT
-	TRBV5-5	-	TRBJ2-7	CATGMGQGQDEQYF	TGTGCCACCGGCATGGGGCAGGGACAAGACGAGCAGTACTTC
-	TRBV9	-	TRBJ1-1	CASSVAPEDEAFF	TGTGCCAGCAGCGTAGCCCCCGAGGACGAAGCTTTCTTT
few	TRBV5-5	TRBD1	TRBJ2-7	CAGSSRTGLTYEQYF	TGTGCCGGCAGCTCCAGGACAGGGTTGACCTACGAGCAGTACTTC
-	TRBV7-2	TRBD1	TRBJ1-2	CASSLASGTARYGYTF	TGTGCCAGCAGCTTAGCCTCCGGGACAGCAAGATATGGCTACACCTTC
-	TRBV29-1	-	TRBJ2-6	CSVLGFANVLTF	TGCAGCGTTCTCGGTTTCGCCAACGTCCTGACTTTC
few	TRBV29-1	-	TRBJ2-1	CSVEDRHNDNEQFF	TGCAGCGTTGAAGATCGTCACAACGACAATGAGCAGTTCTTC
-	TRBV7-9	-	TRBJ2-1	CASSLSRQINYNEQFF	TGTGCCAGCAGCTTATCGCGCCAGATAAATTACAATGAGCAGTTCTTC
few	TRBV9	TRBD2	TRBJ2-1	CASSVPSGGIDEQFF	TGTGCCAGCAGCGTCCCTAGCGGGGGAATAGATGAGCAGTTCTTC
-	TRBV6-1	-	TRBJ2-7	CASKVGTYEQYF	TGTGCCAGCAAGGTAGGGACCTACGAGCAGTACTTC
-	TRBV7-9	TRBD1	TRBJ1-1	CASSFGTAEAFF	TGTGCCAGCAGCTTTGGGACAGCTGAAGCTTTCTTT
-	TRBV12-3/TRBV12-4	TRBD1	TRBJ2-3	CASRGQVISADAQYF	TGTGCCAGCAGAGGACAGGTGATTAGCGCAGATGCGCAGTATTTT
many	TRBV13	-	TRBJ2-1	CASSLGSRAGLEQFF	TGTGCCAGCAGCTTAGGGAGTCGGGCGGGTCTTGAGCAGTTCTTC
few	TRBV4-1	TRBD1	TRBJ1-2	CASSVDRELGYTF	TGCGCCAGCAGCGTGGACAGGGAACTTGGCTACACCTTC
-	TRBV13	-	TRBJ2-7	CASSGGLTGPYEQYF	TGTGCCAGCAGCGGAGGCCTCACAGGGCCCTACGAGCAGTACTTC
-	TRBV5-1	-	TRBJ2-5	CASSFPGAVETQYF	TGCGCCAGCAGCTTTCCAGGAGCTGTGGAGACCCAGTACTTC